This record looks at one TCR beta chain sequence and its context. Antigen: not known. With V trimmed by 0 bases and J by 6 bases, 4 bases remained unmatched. Germline CDR1 SGHRS, CDR2 YFSETQ. This CDR3 is built from 14 residues. This specimen comes from a study of early stage breast cancer tumors. Whole-study findings and limits: Bulk DNA sequencing of unsorted cells missed chain pairing and markers. Commonly generated sequences made up most enriched TCRB sequences shared between patients. Blood repertoires resembled normal breast more than tumor.

Each sample had two DNA replicates, about 0.5 ug blood or roughly 1.5 ug tissue. Sequencing was performed with immunoSEQ multiplex PCR; in TCRdb, only in-frame clones are kept and a portion is missing. Of about 72,000 clones listed, approximately 79% are singletons. This TCR came from a person between 55 and 69 years old with breast cancer. V is TRBV5-1 and J is TRBJ1-2, with TRBD1 identical over 8 bases. The sample consisted of blood. This CDR3 reads CASSLEATGDGYTF. CDR3 nucleotides: TGCGCCAGCAGCTTGGAGGCGACAGGGGATGGCTACACCTTC. The entire variable domain, with the rest obtained from reference TRBV5-1 and TRBJ1-2, is as follows: KAGVTQTPRYLIKTRGQQVTLSCSPISGHRSVSWYQQTPGQGLQFLFEYFSETQRNKGNFPGRFSGRQFSNSRSEMNVSTLELGDSALYLCASSLEATGDGYTFGSGTRLTVV.